This T cell receptor beta chain was retrieved from a study of blood T cell repertoires in COVID-19. In the study overall: Samples of COVID-19 (acute and convalescent) were obtained from the United States, Italy and Spain. The analysed material was cDNA or gDNA that came from T cells, B-cell-depleted T cells, or PBMCs.

Original processing methods: From reference gene primer amplification, estimates of nucleated cell counts were derived. Produced via immunoSEQ multiplex PCR; TCRdb's table is partial and in-frame only. V and J calls and clone size are as listed in that table; D and trimming were resolved from the DNA. The sample yields 150,000 to 200,000 clones, 90% to 95% seen once. Seattle's enrolled individuals joined amid active infection and were then monitored longitudinally. The CDR3 length is 17 residues. V was shortened by 2 bases and J by 4 bases, with 17 bases between the two germline ends. The sequencing sample was made of peripheral blood. The sequence derives from a man aged 25-45 years with COVID-19, enrolled during active disease. The rearrangement joins TRBV23-1 to TRBJ2-2, with D unresolved. TRBV23-1 is an ORF, with its function uncertain. The CDR3 DNA reads TGCGCCAGCAGTCAAACCGGTCCCCACGTGGTCACCGGGGAGCTGTTTTTT. This translates into CASSQTGPHVVTGELFF.